This TCR beta chain came from a study of blood T cell repertoires in COVID-19. Study as a whole: COVID-19 samples collected from the United States, Italy and Spain covered acute and convalescent phases.

The CDR3 is 15 residues long. The germline CDR1 and CDR2 sequences are SGHVS and FQNEAQ. V shed 4 bases and J 1 base; nucleotides not matched to a gene: 6. Sequenced by immunoSEQ multiplex PCR; TCRdb stores in-frame clones only, minus some. This table has 120,000 or so clones, approximately 92% appearing once. The source of this sequence is a man between 65 and 79 years old with active or convalescent COVID-19. V gene TRBV7-8 combines with J gene TRBJ2-7; 8 bases match TRBD2. The sequencing input was peripheral blood. In DNA form, the CDR3 reads TGTGCCAGCAGCTCCGGGGGGGGGATGTCCTACGAGCAGTACTTC. Amino acids: CASSSGGGMSYEQYF.